Here is one TCR beta chain with its context. The antigen remains undetermined. Combining a sample-barcoded 5' primer with a J-beta primer mix, a second PCR ran for about 7 to 12 cycles. TCRdb processed the 5' RACE reads anew with MiXCR; each CDR3 protein has one entry. Here the sample spans 270,000 or so distinct CDR3 sequences, about 25% being singletons. This record comes from a study of blood T cells in healthy people across ages. Germline V gene lookup returns CDR1 MDHEN and CDR2 SYDVKM. The V and J ends lost 2 bases and 4 bases respectively, with 13 bases between them. The CDR3 covers 15 residues. Study conclusions and caveats: Total diversity from one million sequenced T cells was likely underestimated.

The sequenced material came from blood. V is TRBV28 and J is TRBJ2-3, with D possibly called TRBD1 or TRBD2 (6 bases each). The source is a woman in her 70s in good health. In DNA form, the CDR3 reads TGTGCCAGCAGTTTAGGGGGGCAAGGAGCAGATACGCAGTATTTT. This codes for CASSLGGQGADTQYF.